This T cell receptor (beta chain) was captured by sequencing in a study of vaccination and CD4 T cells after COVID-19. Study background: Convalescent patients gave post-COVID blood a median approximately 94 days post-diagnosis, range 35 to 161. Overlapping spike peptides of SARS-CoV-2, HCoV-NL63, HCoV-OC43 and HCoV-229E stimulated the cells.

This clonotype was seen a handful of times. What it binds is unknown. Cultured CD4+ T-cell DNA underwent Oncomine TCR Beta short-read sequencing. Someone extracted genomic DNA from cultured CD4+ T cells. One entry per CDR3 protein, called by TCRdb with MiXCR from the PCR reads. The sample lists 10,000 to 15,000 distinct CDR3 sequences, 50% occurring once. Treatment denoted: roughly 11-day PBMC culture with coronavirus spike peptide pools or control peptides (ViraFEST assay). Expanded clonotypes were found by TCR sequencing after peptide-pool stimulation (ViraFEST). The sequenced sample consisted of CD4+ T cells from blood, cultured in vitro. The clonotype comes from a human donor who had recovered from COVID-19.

CDR3 DNA: TGTGCCTGGATACAAGGGGGCACAGATACGCAGTATTTT. Translated, it gives CAWIQGGTDTQYF. This rearrangement joins TRBV30 to TRBJ2-3; a possible D gene is TRBD1 (5 bases). With 4 bases removed from V and 1 base from J, the gap between germline ends came to 9 bases. Germline V lookup: CDR1 GTSNPN, CDR2 SVGIG (reference sequence). The CDR3 has 13 residues.